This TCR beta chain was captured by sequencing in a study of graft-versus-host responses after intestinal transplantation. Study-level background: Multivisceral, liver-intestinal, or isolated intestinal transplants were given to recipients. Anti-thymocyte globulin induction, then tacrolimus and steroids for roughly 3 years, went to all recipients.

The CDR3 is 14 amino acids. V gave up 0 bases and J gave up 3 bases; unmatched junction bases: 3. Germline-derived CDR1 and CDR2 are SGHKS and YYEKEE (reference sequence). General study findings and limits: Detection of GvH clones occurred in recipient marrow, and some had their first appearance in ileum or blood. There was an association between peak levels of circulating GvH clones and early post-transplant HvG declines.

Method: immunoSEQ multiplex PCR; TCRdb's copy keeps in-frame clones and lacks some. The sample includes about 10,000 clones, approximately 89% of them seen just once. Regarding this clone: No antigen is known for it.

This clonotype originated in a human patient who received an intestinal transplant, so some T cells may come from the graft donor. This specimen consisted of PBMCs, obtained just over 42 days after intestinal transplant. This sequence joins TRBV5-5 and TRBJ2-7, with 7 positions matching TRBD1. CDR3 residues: CASSLGDSYYEQYF. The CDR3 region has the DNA TGTGCCAGCAGCTTGGGGGACAGTTACTACGAGCAGTACTTC. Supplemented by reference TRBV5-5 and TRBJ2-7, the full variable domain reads DAGVTQSPTHLIKTRGQQVTLRCSPISGHKSVSWYQQVLGQGPQFIFQYYEKEERGRGNFPDRFSARQFPNYSSELNVNALLLGDSALYLCASSLGDSYYEQYFGPGTRLTVT.